A single sample is the source of the 24 T cell receptor beta chains below, sequenced in a study of T cell repertoires in cytomegalovirus infection. TCRdb processed the reads anew with MiXCR; each CDR3 protein has one entry. Here the sample spans hundreds of thousands of distinct CDR3 sequences, approximately 24% being singletons. The sequenced sample consisted of CD8+ T cells from PBMCs. The receptor set was obtained from a human donor in good health (CMV status not recorded). Some clones in this sample may be carry-over from other donors' samples.

The sample holds many counts of this clonotype. The V call is TRBV7-6, the J call TRBJ2-2; 8 nucleotides agree with TRBD1. The length of the CDR3 is 13 residues. V shed 4 bases and J 6 bases; nucleotides not matched to a gene: 1. Germline CDR1 SGHVS, CDR2 FNYEAQ. CDR3 loop: CASSWTGPGELFF. CDR3 sequence (DNA): TGTGCCAGCAGCTGGACAGGGCCCGGGGAGCTGTTTTTT.

This clonotype was seen only a few times. The rearrangement uses TRBV6-4 and TRBJ1-5; D gene uncertain. Germline V gene sequence: CDR1 MRHNA, CDR2 SNTAGT. V was trimmed by 7 bases and J by 0 bases, leaving 16 bases between them. This CDR3 comprises 16 residues. CDR3 DNA: TGTGCCAGCACGTGGGGATCCTCGAATAGCAATCAGCCCCAGCATTTT. It translates to CASTWGSSNSNQPQHF.

This clonotype was recorded at least ten times. V is TRBV7-9 and J is TRBJ2-1; a possible D gene is TRBD2 (5 bases). Germline lookup yields CDR1 SEHNR and CDR2 FQNEAQ (reference sequence). This CDR3 contains 12 residues. V lost 2 bases and J 8 bases, leaving 7 bases between the germline ends. The CDR3 bases are TGTGCCAGCAGCTTACTCGGGGATGAGCAGTTCTTC. Residues: CASSLLGDEQFF.

This clonotype has just a few counts. The CDR3 region has the DNA TGTGCCAGCAGTGAACTCATCACCGGGGAGCTGTTTTTT. It specifies CASSELITGELFF. This chain connects TRBV25-1 to TRBJ2-2; no definite D call. Trimming removed 2 bases from V and 4 bases from J, with 5 bases in between. The CDR3 has 13 residues. The germline gives CDR1 MGHDK, CDR2 SYGVNS.

V usage is TRBV6-2 or TRBV6-3 and J usage is TRBJ2-7; 7 positions agree with TRBD1. The V gene's germline CDR1 is MNHEY and CDR2 SVGEGT. After removal of 8 bases from V and 4 bases from J, the junction contained 5 bases not matched to a gene. The CDR3 extends over 12 amino acids. DNA of the CDR3: TGTGCCAGCGAAGGGGACAGTTACGAGCAGTACGTC. Protein: CASEGDSYEQYV.

Concerning this clonotype: A junction end diverges from the germline sequence, so it may reflect a read error. The chain carries TRBV12-5 and TRBJ2-1; D is unresolved. This CDR3 region has 11 residues. The germline CDR1 and CDR2 sequences are LGHNT and FRNRAP. CDR3 region: CVSAGNNEQFF. The CDR3 nucleotides read TGTGTTAGTGCCGGCAACAATGAGCAGTTCTTC.

On this clonotype itself: The junction differs from germline at one of its ends, possibly a read error. This chain uses TRBV27 with TRBJ1-2; D is uncertain. Germline loops: CDR1 MNHEY, CDR2 SMNVEV (reference sequence). This CDR3 is built from 14 residues. CDR3 region: CVSSPGSVRYGYTF. CDR3 nucleotides: TGTGTCAGCAGTCCGGGTTCCGTACGGTATGGCTACACCTTC.

This clonotype was counted many times. V is TRBV7-9 and J is TRBJ2-1; 12 bases map to TRBD2. The germline CDR1 and CDR2 sequences are SEHNR and FQNEAQ (reference sequence). CDR3 length equals 15 residues. Germline trimming cut 6 bases from V and 9 bases from J; bases unmatched to any gene: 9. The CDR3 sequence is CASSGGLAGGTEQFF. The CDR3 DNA reads as TGTGCCAGCAGTGGGGGACTAGCGGGCGGCACTGAGCAGTTCTTC.

The CDR3 nucleotides are TGTGCCAGCAGGAGGGACACCTACAATGAGCAGTTCTTC. Translation gives CASRRDTYNEQFF. J is TRBJ2-1 and V is TRBV6-1; TRBD1 might be the D (6 bases). The CDR3 contains 13 residues. CDR1 is MNHNS and CDR2 is SASEGT in the germline V gene. The V end was cut by 6 bases, the J end by 2 bases, with 8 bases between.

The genes are TRBV28 and TRBJ1-1; the D gene is possibly TRBD1 (5 bases). Per the germline V gene, CDR1 is MDHEN and CDR2 is SYDVKM. The CDR3 covers 15 residues. With 5 bases removed from V and 4 bases from J, the gap between germline ends came to 17 bases. The CDR3 DNA reads TGTGCCAGCAGTAACAGACATGGGGCGCGCACTGAAGCTTTCTTT. This encodes CASSNRHGARTEAFF. The full variable domain, rest sourced from reference TRBV28 and TRBJ1-1, is DVKVTQSSRYLVKRTGEKVFLECVQDMDHENMFWYRQDPGLGLRLIYFSYDVKMKEKGDIPEGYSVSREKKERFSLILESASTNQTSMYLCASSNRHGARTEAFFGQGTRLTVV.

This clonotype turned up a few times. CDR3 protein: CASSQDWETQYF. The CDR3 DNA sequence: TGTGCCAGCAGCCAAGATTGGGAGACCCAGTACTTC. The rearrangement joins TRBV4-2 to TRBJ2-5; no definite D call. V lost 0 bases to trimming and J lost 5 bases, with 4 bases between them. CDR1 is LGHNA and CDR2 is YNFKEQ in the germline V gene. The CDR3 loop spans 12 amino acids.

This chain joins TRBV6-1 and TRBJ2-7, with 10 bases identical to TRBD1. CDR1 MNHNS and CDR2 SASEGT come from the germline V gene. CDR3 length: 15 residues. V shed 0 bases and J 2 bases; nucleotides not matched to a gene: 1. The CDR3 spells CASSEAGTGAYEQYF. CDR3 sequence (DNA): TGTGCCAGCAGTGAAGCGGGGACAGGGGCCTACGAGCAGTACTTC.

At least ten counts were recorded for this clonotype. The rearrangement uses TRBV9 and TRBJ1-1, with D possibly matching TRBD1 (5 bases). The germline V gene has CDR1 SGDLS and CDR2 YYNGEE. The length of the CDR3 is 13 residues. With 0 bases removed from V and 4 bases from J, the gap between germline ends came to 7 bases. The CDR3 DNA follows: TGTGCCAGCAGCGTAGGTCAGGGCACTGAAGCTTTCTTT. This sequence encodes CASSVGQGTEAFF.

CDR3 amino acids: CSAPILGTQYF. In DNA, the CDR3 is TGCAGTGCTCCTATCCTGGGGACCCAGTACTTC. J is TRBJ2-5 and V is TRBV20-1; the D is unclear. This CDR3 spans 11 amino acids. Germline CDR1 DFQATT, CDR2 SNEGSKA (reference sequence). Trimming left V 5 bases short and J 7 bases short, with 11 bases between.

CDR3 region: CASSRRGLQETQYF. CDR3 sequence (DNA): TGTGCCAGCAGCCGCCGGGGGCTCCAAGAGACCCAGTACTTC. The chain links TRBV5-4 to TRBJ2-5; D possibly matches TRBD1 or TRBD2 (6 bases each). Germline-derived CDR1 and CDR2 are SGHNT and YYREEE (reference sequence). The CDR3 runs to 14 residues. V lost 4 bases and J 1 base, leaving 11 bases between the germline ends.

The chain is built from TRBV25-1 and TRBJ2-5, with D possibly being TRBD1 (5 bases). Trimming removed 5 bases at V and 2 bases at J, with 18 bases between. Germline CDR1 MGHDK, CDR2 SYGVNS. CDR3 length: 16 amino acids. This CDR3 is CASSPLRGFGQETQYF. Here the CDR3 DNA reads TGTGCCAGCAGTCCTCTAAGGGGCTTTGGGCAAGAGACCCAGTACTTC.

This clonotype was recorded a few times. The chain has TRBV7-3 and TRBJ2-2; 9 bases agree with TRBD1. CDR3 size: 16 residues. Unmatched junction bases numbered 10, after V lost 7 bases and J lost 4 bases. Germline V lookup: CDR1 SGHTA, CDR2 FQGTGA. As DNA, the CDR3 is TGTGCCAGCAACAACCGGGACAGGGAGGCCACCGGGGAGCTGTTTTTT. This translates into CASNNRDREATGELFF. The variable domain in full, with the rest retrieved from reference TRBV7-3 and TRBJ2-2, is GAGVSQTPSNKVTEKGKYVELRCDPISGHTALYWYRQSLGQGPEFLIYFQGTGAADDSGLPNDRFFAVRPEGSVSTLKIQRTERGDSAVYLCASNNRDREATGELFFGEGSRLTVL.

This clonotype showed up just a few times. This chain joins TRBV6-5 and TRBJ2-5; possible D gene TRBD2, 5 bases. Trimming left V 10 bases short and J 4 bases short, with 13 bases between. The CDR3 has 12 residues. In germline, CDR1 is MNHEY, CDR2 SVGAGI. The CDR3 region is CATATGGETQYF. The CDR3 DNA follows: TGTGCCACCGCGACCGGAGGAGAGACCCAGTACTTC.

This clonotype was counted between two and nine times. The chain carries TRBV6-2 or TRBV6-3 and TRBJ2-7, with TRBD1 identical over 9 bases. J gave up 7 bases and V 7 bases, and 11 bases lay outside the gene matches. The CDR3 sequence is 14 residues long. Germline CDR1 reads MNHEY; CDR2 reads SVGEGT. The CDR3 is CASIGTGYPGEQYV. As DNA, the CDR3 is TGTGCCAGCATCGGGACAGGGTATCCGGGGGAGCAGTACGTC.

This clonotype was seen ten or more times. V and J are TRBV7-2 and TRBJ2-1; D is undetermined. This CDR3 spans 13 amino acids. The ends were cut back, 5 bases at V and 10 bases at J, with 15 bases in the middle. Germline V lookup: CDR1 SGHTA, CDR2 FQGNSA. This CDR3 reads CASSTSALGEQFF. CDR3 sequence (DNA): TGTGCCAGCAGCACCTCGGCCCTCGGCGAGCAGTTCTTC.

This clonotype is a singleton in its sample. Just one base apart from a much larger clone, this may be a read error. The rearrangement joins TRBV28 to TRBJ2-7; D may be TRBD1 (6 bases). Per germline, CDR1 MDHEN and CDR2 SYDVKM. The CDR3 sequence is 12 residues long. Deletions cut 5 bases from V and 5 bases from J, with 10 bases between. DNA of the CDR3: TGTGCCAGCAGTCCAGGGACAAACGAGCAGTACGTC. It translates to CASSPGTNEQYV.

This clonotype occurred a few times. This chain uses TRBV10-3 with TRBJ2-3; D is undetermined. Germline CDR1 ENHRY, CDR2 SYGVKD. Trimming took off 7 bases at V and 1 base at J, with 12 bases between the two ends. The CDR3 covers 14 residues. The CDR3, as DNA: TGTGCCATCAAGAGAGGAGTGGGCACAGATACGCAGTATTTT. Its translation: CAIKRGVGTDTQYF.

This clonotype was recorded only once. A far larger clone lies a single base away; this is likely a read error. The chain has TRBV7-6 and TRBJ2-7; tentatively, D is TRBD1 or TRBD2 (6 bases each). V was pared by 1 base and J by 5 bases, with 9 bases between. The CDR3 extends over 13 amino acids. Looked up from germline, CDR1 is SGHVS and CDR2 is FNYEAQ. CDR3 sequence: CASSLGGDNEQYF. CDR3 nucleotides: TGTGCCAGCAGCTTAGGGGGGGACAACGAGCAGTACTTC.

The CDR3 loop is CASSQGEKLFF. CDR3 in DNA: TGCGCCAGCAGCCAAGGTGAAAAACTGTTTTTT. The V gene is TRBV4-1, the J gene TRBJ1-4, with D unclear. Trimming shortened V by 1 base and J by 7 bases, and 1 base separated the two germline ends. The length of the CDR3 is 11 residues. From germline, CDR1 is MGHRA and CDR2 YSYEKL.